The clone carrying this T cell receptor (beta chain) was detected a few times. The antigen is unknown. CDR1 SGHRS and CDR2 YFSETQ come from the germline V gene. The V end was cut by 4 bases, the J end by 0 bases, with 14 bases between. The CDR3 consists of 16 residues. The authors reverse transcribed all of the isolated RNA, so sequencing captured expressed TCRB transcripts. Produced via immunoSEQ multiplex PCR; TCRdb's table is partial and in-frame only. The table lists 400,000 to 500,000 clones, around 14% of them singletons, with roughly 0.033% in the top ten. This sample was taken from a study of beta chain features in type 1 diabetes. Study-wide findings and caveats: More deletions and fewer insertions at VDJ junctions were found in patients with type 1 diabetes. cDNA sequencing could over-represent cells with high TCR expression.

This receptor was identified in a man aged 25 to 45 in good health. Sequencing was performed on naive CD4+ T cells from blood. The genes are TRBV5-1 and TRBJ2-4; D perhaps matches TRBD1 (5 bases). The CDR3 reads CASSLGADLAKNIQYF. In DNA, the CDR3 is TGCGCCAGCAGCCTAGGGGCGGACCTAGCCAAAAACATTCAGTACTTC.